The entry below gives a single TCR beta chain sequence along with its context. This clone has a single count. Its recognized antigen is unknown. It has no much larger one-base neighbor in the sample; base qualities were not kept. This specimen belongs to a study of shared clonotypes between healthy human individuals (TCRdb year 2020). Context from the whole study: Three men and a couple of women, aged 18 to 49 years, made up the cohort. Per donor, three plates each were used for CD4 naive and CD4 memory, two for CD8 naive, and one for CD8 memory. The study deeply sequenced blood TCR repertoires of about 5 healthy adults to estimate repertoire size and the extent of clonotype sharing between individuals. To increase sequencing depth and limit assay-specific biases, TCR repertoire library preparation and sequencing were carried out by different laboratories using diverse techniques. Per donor, leukapheresis produced somewhere between about 0.8 and 9.5 billion PBMCs. General study outcomes and caveats: Pairwise subsampling indicated that sequencing depth was expected to affect the degree of clonotype sharing among donors. Compared with non-shared clonotypes, clonotypes shared by all four sorted-subset donors had higher generation probabilities. Naive subsets generally had larger estimated clonotype richness than memory subsets. The small number of donors limited the genetic and exposure-history diversity represented. Incomplete sequencing was indicated by rarefaction of sorted-subset datasets, despite the large sequencing depth. Sharing across a few donors was observed for approximately 4.6% of naive CD4, around 3.5% of naive CD8, about 2.5% of memory CD4, and around 0.4% of memory CD8 clonotypes. Only blood was sampled, and tissue TCR repertoires likely differ from those in blood.

Healthy HIV-negative adults with no recently reported acute infections or vaccinations were included as donors. Only Caucasian adults living in Nashville, Tennessee, USA were represented among the donors. CD4+ T cells were enriched by magnetic negative selection, after which naive cells were positively selected on CD45RA and the negative fraction was taken as the memory subset. Blood was collected by leukapheresis, and PBMCs were isolated by Ficoll-Histopaque density gradient centrifugation and then cryopreserved in liquid nitrogen vapor phase. Analytical flow cytometry was used to check the purity and quantity of every magnetically sorted T cell population. Each sorted fraction had its genomic DNA isolated and then quantified by UV absorbance on a Nanodrop 2000c. Using the deep immunoSEQ assay, multiplex PCR amplified TCR CDR3 regions from genomic DNA. Extracted genomic DNA from each cell subset was spread evenly across all wells of several immunoSEQ 96-well plates, with each plate serving as a replicate. For sorted subsets, 150 to 250 ng genomic DNA, equal to 25,000 to 35,000 T cell genomes, was loaded into each replicate PCR. The purified libraries were quantified using a Qubit 3.0 fluorometer, sized with a Bioanalyzer 2100, and then quantified again using the KAPA Library Quantification kit. Each immunoSEQ 96-well plate was sequenced on its own single-read 150-cycle Illumina NextSeq 550 flow cell. As for how the authors treated the data: The immunoSEQ output contained only junctional sequences without quality scores, so filtering could not match that applied to full-length reads. Sequences were annotated with PyIR, a Python wrapper for IgBLAST v1.9, and V/J genes and CDR3 were assigned using IMGT germline references. Reads were removed for weak V/J assignments (E-value above 1e-6), missing CDR3, stop codons, out-of-frame junctions, or ambiguous translated residues. V3J clonotypes were defined as sequences sharing the same inferred V gene, J gene, and CDR3 amino acid sequence. Percentage overlap between repertoires was calculated by dividing the number of shared unique clonotypes by the size of the smaller repertoire. Three approaches were used to assess repertoire richness: RTK rarefaction, the Chao1 estimator, and Recon v2.1 estimates of unobserved clonotypes. For all TCRbeta clonotypes obtained by the gDNA method from a few donors, generation probabilities were computed with OLGA. Held by TCRdb, this immuneACCESS table contains in-frame sequences only and omits some clones. Under half of the omission traces to an unresolved V gene where checked; the cause of the rest is unknown. From that table come the V and J calls and clone size; the DNA was used to work out D and trimming. The sample profile shows approximately 1,000,000 clones; approximately 78% of them were found once. Clones ranked in the top ten supply roughly 0.56% of the sample.

The germline V gene encodes CDR1 SGHTA and CDR2 FQGTGA. Here V drops 0 bases and J drops 11 bases, and the junction holds 0 bases not matched to any gene. The CDR3 goes from the cysteine to the phenylalanine over 11 residues. CDR3 DNA is the only sequence kept; it has 33 bases, read in frame from the first base. This receptor chain uses TRBV7-3 and TRBJ1-1; TRBD1 lines up with 7 middle nucleotides. Sequencing used memory CD4+ T cells from PBMCs. The meaning of the sample's cell subset or site label: CD45RA-negative fraction. The sequence came from a man aged 18 to 29 in good health. Some clones in this sample may be carry-over from other donors' samples. For the CDR3, the sequence is CASSLTGGAFF. The DNA sequence is as follows: TGTGCCAGCAGCTTAACAGGGGGCGCTTTCTTT. When the CDR3 is completed using the reference TRBV7-3 and TRBJ1-1 genes on either side, the full variable domain is GAGVSQTPSNKVTEKGKYVELRCDPISGHTALYWYRQSLGQGPEFLIYFQGTGAADDSGLPNDRFFAVRPEGSVSTLKIQRTERGDSAVYLCASSLTGGAFFGQGTRLTVV.